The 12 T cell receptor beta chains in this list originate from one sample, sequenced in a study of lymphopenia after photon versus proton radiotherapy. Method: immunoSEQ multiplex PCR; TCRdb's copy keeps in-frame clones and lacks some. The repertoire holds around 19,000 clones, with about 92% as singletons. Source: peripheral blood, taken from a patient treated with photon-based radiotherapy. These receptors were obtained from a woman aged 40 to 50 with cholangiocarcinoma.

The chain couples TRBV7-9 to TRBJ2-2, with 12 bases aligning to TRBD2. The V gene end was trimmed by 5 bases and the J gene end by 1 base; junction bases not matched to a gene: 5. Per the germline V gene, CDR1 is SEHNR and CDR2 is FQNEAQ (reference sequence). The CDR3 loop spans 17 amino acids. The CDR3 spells CASSPGLAGWNTGELFF. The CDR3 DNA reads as TGTGCCAGCAGCCCCGGACTAGCGGGGTGGAACACCGGGGAGCTGTTTTTT.

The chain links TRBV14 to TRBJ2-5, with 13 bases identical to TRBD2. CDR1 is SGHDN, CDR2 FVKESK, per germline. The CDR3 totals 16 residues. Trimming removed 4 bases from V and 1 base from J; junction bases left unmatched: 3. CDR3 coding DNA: TGTGCCAGCAGCCCTCGGACTAGCGGGGGCCAAGAGACCCAGTACTTC. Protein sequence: CASSPRTSGGQETQYF. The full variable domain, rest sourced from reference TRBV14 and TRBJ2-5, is EAGVTQFPSHSVIEKGQTVTLRCDPISGHDNLYWYRRVMGKEIKFLLHFVKESKQDESGMPNNRFLAERTGGTYSTLKVQPAELEDSGVYFCASSPRTSGGQETQYFGPGTRLLVL.

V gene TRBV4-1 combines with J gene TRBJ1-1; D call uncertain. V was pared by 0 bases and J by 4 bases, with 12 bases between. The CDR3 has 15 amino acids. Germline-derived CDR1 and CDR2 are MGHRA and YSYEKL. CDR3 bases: TGCGCCAGCAGCCAAGACCAGATAAGTAGCACTGAAGCTTTCTTT. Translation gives CASSQDQISSTEAFF.

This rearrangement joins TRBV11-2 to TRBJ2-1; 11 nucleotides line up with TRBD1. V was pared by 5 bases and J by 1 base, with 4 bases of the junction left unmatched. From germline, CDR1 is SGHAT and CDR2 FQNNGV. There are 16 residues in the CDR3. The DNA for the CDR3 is TGTGCCAGCAGCCTCGGGACAGGGGGTTCCTACAATGAGCAGTTCTTC. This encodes CASSLGTGGSYNEQFF.

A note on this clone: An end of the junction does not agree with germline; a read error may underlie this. The CDR3 DNA sequence: TGTGCCAGCAGGGAAGGGACGCTGGCAACTAATGAAAAACTGTTTTTT. Amino acids: CASREGTLATNEKLFF. The rearrangement links TRBV6-1 to TRBJ1-4; a weak D match, TRBD1 (5 bases). This CDR3 has 16 amino acids. CDR1 and CDR2 (germline): MNHNS, SASEGT.

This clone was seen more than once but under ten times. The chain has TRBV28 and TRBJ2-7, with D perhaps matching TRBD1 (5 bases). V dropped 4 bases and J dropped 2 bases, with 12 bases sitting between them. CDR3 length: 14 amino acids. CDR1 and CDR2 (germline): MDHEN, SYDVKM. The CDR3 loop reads CASSSRGHAYEQYF. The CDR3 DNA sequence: TGTGCCAGCAGTTCAAGAGGACATGCCTACGAGCAGTACTTC.

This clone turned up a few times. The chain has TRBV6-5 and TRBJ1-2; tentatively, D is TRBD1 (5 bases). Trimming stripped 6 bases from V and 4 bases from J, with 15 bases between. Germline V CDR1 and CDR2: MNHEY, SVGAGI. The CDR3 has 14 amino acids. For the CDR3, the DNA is TGTGCCAGCAGGTCCGGGACCTTGAGCTATGGCTACACCTTC. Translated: CASRSGTLSYGYTF.

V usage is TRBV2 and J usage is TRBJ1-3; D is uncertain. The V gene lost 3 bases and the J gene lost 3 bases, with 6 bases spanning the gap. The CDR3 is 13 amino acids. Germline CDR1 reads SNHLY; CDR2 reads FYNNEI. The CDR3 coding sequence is TGTGCCAGCAGTGACGGGTTTGGAAACACCATATATTTT. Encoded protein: CASSDGFGNTIYF.

The CDR3 DNA reads TGCGCCAGCAGCTTGGCCAGGGCGGACACTGAAGCTTTCTTT. Translation gives CASSLARADTEAFF. The V and J genes are TRBV5-1 and TRBJ1-1; D might be TRBD1 (5 bases). V shed 0 bases and J shed 3 bases, with 9 bases lying between them. CDR1 is SGHRS, CDR2 YFSETQ, per germline. This CDR3 has 14 residues. Drawing the rest from reference TRBV5-1 and TRBJ1-1, the complete variable domain is KAGVTQTPRYLIKTRGQQVTLSCSPISGHRSVSWYQQTPGQGLQFLFEYFSETQRNKGNFPGRFSGRQFSNSRSEMNVSTLELGDSALYLCASSLARADTEAFFGQGTRLTVV.

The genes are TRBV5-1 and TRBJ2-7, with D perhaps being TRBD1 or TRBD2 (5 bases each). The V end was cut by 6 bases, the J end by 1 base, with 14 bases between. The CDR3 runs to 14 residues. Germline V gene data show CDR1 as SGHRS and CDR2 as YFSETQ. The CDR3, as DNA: TGCGCCAGCAACTCTGGGACGGATTCCTACGAGCAGTACTTC. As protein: CASNSGTDSYEQYF.

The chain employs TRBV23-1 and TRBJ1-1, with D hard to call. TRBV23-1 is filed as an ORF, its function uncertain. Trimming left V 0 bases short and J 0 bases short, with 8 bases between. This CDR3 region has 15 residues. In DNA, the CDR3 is TGCGCCAGCAGTCAATCAGGAGTCATGAACACTGAAGCTTTCTTT. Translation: CASSQSGVMNTEAFF.

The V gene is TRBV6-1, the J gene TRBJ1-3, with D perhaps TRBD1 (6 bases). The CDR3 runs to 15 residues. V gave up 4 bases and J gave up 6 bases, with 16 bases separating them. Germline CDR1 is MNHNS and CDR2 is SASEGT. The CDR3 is CASSALTGGANTIYF. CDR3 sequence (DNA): TGTGCCAGCAGTGCCCTAACTGGGGGGGCAAACACCATATATTTT.